This TCR beta chain was found in a study of monozygotic twins with inflammatory bowel disease. Study results and caveats: Variability may have been added to patient repertoires by differing immunosuppressive treatments. Discrimination among different T cell subtypes was not achievable.

This CDR3 comprises 14 residues. Looked up from germline, CDR1 is DFQATT and CDR2 is SNEGSKA (reference sequence). Worth noting for this clonotype: As yet, its antigen is unknown.

Addition of UMIs with a 6-nucleotide sample barcode was achieved by template switching. Using the 5' RACE reads, TCRdb records one entry per CDR3 protein without DNA. This sample's clone table lists approximately 400,000 distinct CDR3 sequences. Sequences were obtained from blood. This rearrangement joins TRBV20-1 to TRBJ2-1; TCRdb calls TRBD2, which cannot be checked without DNA. This clonotype was sampled from a human donor with ulcerative colitis or Crohn's disease, or a healthy co-twin of an affected twin (not recorded which). The CDR3 is CSATPPSSYNEQFF.